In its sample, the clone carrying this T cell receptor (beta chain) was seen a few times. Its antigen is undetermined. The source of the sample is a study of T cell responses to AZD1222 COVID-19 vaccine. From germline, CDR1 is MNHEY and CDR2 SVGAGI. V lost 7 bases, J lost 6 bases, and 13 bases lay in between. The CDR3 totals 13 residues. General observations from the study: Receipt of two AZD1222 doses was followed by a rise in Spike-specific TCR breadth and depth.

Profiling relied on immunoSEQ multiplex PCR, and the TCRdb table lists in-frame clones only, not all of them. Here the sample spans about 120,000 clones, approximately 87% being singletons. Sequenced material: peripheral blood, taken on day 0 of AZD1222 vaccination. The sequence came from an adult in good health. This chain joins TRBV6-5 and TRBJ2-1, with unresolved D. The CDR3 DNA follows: TGTGCCAGCACCCAGTGGACCTTCAATGAGCAGTTCTTC. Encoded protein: CASTQWTFNEQFF.